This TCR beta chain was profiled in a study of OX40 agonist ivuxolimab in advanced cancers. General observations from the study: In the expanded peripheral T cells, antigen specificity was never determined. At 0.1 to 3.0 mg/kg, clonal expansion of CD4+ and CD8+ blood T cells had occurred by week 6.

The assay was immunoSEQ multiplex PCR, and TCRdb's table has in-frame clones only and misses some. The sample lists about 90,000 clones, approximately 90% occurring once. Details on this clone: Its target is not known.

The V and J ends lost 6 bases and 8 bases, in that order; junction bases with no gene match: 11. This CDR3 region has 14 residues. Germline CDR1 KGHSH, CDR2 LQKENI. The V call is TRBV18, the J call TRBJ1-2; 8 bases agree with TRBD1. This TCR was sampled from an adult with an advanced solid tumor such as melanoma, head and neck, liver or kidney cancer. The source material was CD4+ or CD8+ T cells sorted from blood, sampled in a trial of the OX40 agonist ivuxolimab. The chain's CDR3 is CASSLDGTGTGYTF. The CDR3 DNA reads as TGTGCCAGCTCCCTAGATGGGACAGGCACCGGCTACACCTTC. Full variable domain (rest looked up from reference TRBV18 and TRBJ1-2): NAGVMQNPRHLVRRRGQEARLRCSPMKGHSHVYWYRQLPEEGLKFMVYLQKENIIDESGMPKERFSAEFPKEGPSILRIQQVVRGDSAAYFCASSLDGTGTGYTFGSGTRLTVV.